What follows are 25 T cell receptor beta chains derived from one specimen sequenced in a study of metastatic and nonmetastatic thyroid tumors. Thyroid surgery was performed in patients who had received no treatment beforehand. Via MiXCR, TCRdb re-called the PCR reads. The sample carries approximately 25,000 clones, around 28% recorded once. Sequenced input: blood. The receptors come from a male donor with papillary thyroid cancer or a benign thyroid nodule (not recorded which). Some clones in this sample may be carry-over from other donors' samples.

The chain employs TRBV28 and TRBJ2-7; 10 bases agree with TRBD1. Germline CDR1 MDHEN, CDR2 SYDVKM. CDR3 length equals 16 residues. V lost 5 bases and J lost 3; bases outside the gene matches: 10. The CDR3, as DNA: TGTGCCAGCAGTCGTTTCGGGACAGGGGCGTTCTACGAGCAGTACTTC. It specifies CASSRFGTGAFYEQYF.

The V call is TRBV6-1, the J call TRBJ2-7; 8 bases match TRBD1. There are 13 residues in the CDR3. J was trimmed by 1 base and V by 7 bases; bases with no gene match: 3. Germline V gene data show CDR1 as MNHNS and CDR2 as SASEGT. The CDR3 DNA sequence: TGTGCCAGCATATGGACAGGGTCCTACGAGCAGTACTTC. This gives the protein CASIWTGSYEQYF.

At least ten counts were recorded for this clone. The CDR3 nucleotides are TGTGCCAGCAGTCGTGGCGGGGTCCAAGAGACCCAGTACTTC. This encodes CASSRGGVQETQYF. J is TRBJ2-5 and V is TRBV28; possible D gene TRBD2, 6 bases. V was clipped by 5 bases and J by 1 base, with 11 bases between them. The CDR3 consists of 14 residues. Germline V gives CDR1 MDHEN, CDR2 SYDVKM.

This sequence joins TRBV20-1 and TRBJ2-1, with 7 bases aligning to TRBD2. The CDR3 is 17 residues long. CDR1 is DFQATT and CDR2 is SNEGSKA in the germline V gene (reference sequence). V was clipped by 1 base and J by 7 bases; unmatched bases: 16. For the CDR3, the DNA is TGCAGTGCTAGAGTTAGCGGGCGGTTATTAGTAGGGAATGAGCAGTTCTTC. It translates to CSARVSGRLLVGNEQFF.

This clone rates as medium-sized. The chain uses TRBV19 and TRBJ1-5, with D uncertain. V was cut by 2 bases and J by 0 bases, with 5 bases left in between. The germline V gene encodes CDR1 LNHDA and CDR2 SQIVND (reference sequence). The CDR3 runs 14 residues. CDR3: CASSIRGSNQPQHF. In DNA form, the CDR3 reads TGTGCCAGTAGTATACGGGGTAGCAATCAGCCCCAGCATTTT.

The rearrangement links TRBV18 to TRBJ2-6, with D maybe TRBD2 (6 bases). Germline assignment: CDR1 KGHSH and CDR2 LQKENI. V was shortened by 3 bases and J by 2 bases, with 17 bases between the two germline ends. This CDR3 has 18 residues. CDR3 DNA: TGTGCCAGCTCACCGAGGAGGGCCGTTACGGCTGGGGCCAACGTCCTGACTTTC. Translating gives CASSPRRAVTAGANVLTF.

This chain uses TRBV28 with TRBJ1-2; a possible D gene is TRBD1 (5 bases). Germline V CDR1 and CDR2: MDHEN, SYDVKM. Trimming removed 6 bases at V and 4 bases at J, with 6 bases between. The CDR3 consists of 11 residues. The CDR3 bases are TGTGCCAGCAGACAGGCCTATGGCTACACCTTC. This encodes CASRQAYGYTF.

This chain links TRBV5-4 with TRBJ2-3; 9 bases match TRBD2. The CDR3 has 15 residues. Trimming cost V 5 bases and J 0 bases; bases outside gene matches: 4. The germline CDR1 and CDR2 sequences are SGHNT and YYREEE (reference sequence). The CDR3 DNA is TGTGCCAGCAGTCAGACTAGCGGTAGCACAGATACGCAGTATTTT. Translated, it gives CASSQTSGSTDTQYF.

In DNA, the CDR3 is TGTGCCACAAGTGAAGTACTAGCGGGAGCCTATGAGCAGTTCTTC. It encodes CATSEVLAGAYEQFF. This chain uses TRBV2 with TRBJ2-1; 11 positions agree with TRBD2. The CDR3 is 15 amino acids. V shed 10 bases, J shed 8 bases, and the junction held 13 bases outside the gene matches. CDR1 SNHLY and CDR2 FYNNEI come from the germline V gene.

V and J are TRBV19 and TRBJ1-5, with D unclear. From germline, CDR1 is LNHDA and CDR2 SQIVND (reference sequence). The V end was cut by 5 bases, the J end by 7 bases, with 18 bases between. This CDR3 has 15 amino acids. The chain's CDR3 is CASSPADKMGQPQHF. DNA of the CDR3: TGTGCCAGTAGTCCCGCCGACAAGATGGGACAGCCCCAGCATTTT.

This clone is medium-sized (0.01 to 0.1%). The rearrangement links TRBV11-3 to TRBJ1-1; D perhaps matches TRBD1 (5 bases). From germline, CDR1 is SGHNT and CDR2 YENEEA. This CDR3 is built from 13 residues. Trimming removed 5 bases at V and 7 bases at J, with 14 bases between. The CDR3 coding sequence is TGTGCCAGCAGCCGCGGGGGTTTTAATGAAGCTTTCTTT. Its protein is CASSRGGFNEAFF.

This clone was seen at least ten times. This chain uses TRBV3-1 with TRBJ2-7; D may match TRBD1 or TRBD2 (5 bases each). Trimming removed 4 bases from V and 1 base from J, with 14 bases in between. The CDR3 runs 15 residues. Germline values: CDR1 LGHDT, CDR2 YNNKEL (reference sequence). CDR3 region: CASSLGVSGSYEQYF. CDR3 DNA: TGTGCCAGCAGCCTGGGGGTCTCCGGGTCCTACGAGCAGTACTTC.

The chain employs TRBV4-2 and TRBJ2-6; 7 bases fit TRBD1. The CDR3 length is 17 residues. Germline V gene data show CDR1 as LGHNA and CDR2 as YNFKEQ. After removal of 9 bases from V and 6 bases from J, the junction contained 17 bases not matched to a gene. Written as DNA, the CDR3 is TGTGCCAGTGCGCCAATACAGGGGAAGAGTGCGGCCAACGTCCTGACTTTC. It encodes CASAPIQGKSAANVLTF.

This rearrangement joins TRBV7-8 to TRBJ2-7; maybe TRBD1 (6 bases). This CDR3 contains 13 residues. V lost 5 bases to trimming and J lost 6 bases, with 14 bases between them. CDR1 SGHVS and CDR2 FQNEAQ come from the germline V gene. The CDR3 DNA is TGTGCCAGCAGCCCGTCTACAGGGCTCGAGCAGTACTTC. It encodes CASSPSTGLEQYF.

The genes are TRBV12-3 or TRBV12-4 and TRBJ2-7, with D unclear. The CDR3 extends over 16 amino acids. V lost 0 bases and J 2 bases, leaving 14 bases between the germline ends. Written as DNA, the CDR3 is TGTGCCAGCAGTTTAGCAGTGGGCACCGCCACCTACGAGCAGTACTTC. This translates into CASSLAVGTATYEQYF.

This clone was seen ten or more times. The chain carries TRBV15 and TRBJ1-5; 8 bases are a match to TRBD1. Germline-derived CDR1 and CDR2 are LNHNV and YYDKDF (reference sequence). V dropped 4 bases and J dropped 1; count of bases not matched to a gene: 6. The CDR3 is made up of 16 amino acids. The CDR3 spells CATSIDRGGSNQPQHF. As DNA, the CDR3 is TGTGCCACCAGCATTGACAGGGGAGGAAGCAATCAGCCCCAGCATTTT.

This clone has more than one count but fewer than ten. V and J are TRBV6-1 and TRBJ2-7; a possible D gene is TRBD2 (5 bases). The ends were cut back, 6 bases at V and 3 bases at J, with 9 bases in the middle. Germline V CDR1 and CDR2: MNHNS, SASEGT. The CDR3 totals 12 residues. CDR3 amino acids: CASREVSYEQYF. In DNA, the CDR3 is TGTGCCAGCAGGGAGGTCAGCTACGAGCAGTACTTC.

This clone has ten or more counts. V gene TRBV7-9 combines with J gene TRBJ2-5; D unresolved. The V gene lost 6 bases and the J gene lost 2 bases, with 4 bases spanning the gap. Germline CDR1 reads SEHNR; CDR2 reads FQNEAQ (reference sequence). The CDR3 extends over 11 amino acids. The CDR3, as DNA: TGTGCCAGCAGACTACAAGAGACCCAGTACTTC. Its translation is CASRLQETQYF.

The chain combines TRBV5-1 with TRBJ2-3; D not certain. Trimming removed 1 base at V and 5 bases at J, with 14 bases between. CDR1 and CDR2 from the germline V gene are SGHRS and YFSETQ. The CDR3 spans 15 residues. The CDR3 loop is CASSLMVTRGDTQYF. CDR3 DNA: TGCGCCAGCAGCTTGATGGTCACCCGAGGAGATACGCAGTATTTT.

V and J are TRBV20-1 and TRBJ2-1, with 9 nucleotides matching TRBD2. V shed 1 base, J shed 7 bases, and the junction held 14 bases outside the gene matches. The V gene's germline CDR1 is DFQATT and CDR2 SNEGSKA (reference sequence). The CDR3 has 17 residues. CDR3 in DNA: TGCAGTGCTAGAGTTAGCGGGAGTATATTATTAGGGAATGAGCAGTTCTTC. It codes for CSARVSGSILLGNEQFF.

This clone was picked up many times. J is TRBJ1-2 and V is TRBV5-4, with 7 bases that match TRBD1. Germline CDR1 SGHNT, CDR2 YYREEE (reference sequence). V was clipped by 4 bases and J by 6 bases; unmatched bases: 9. This CDR3 spans 14 amino acids. CDR3: CASSPKGGGNGYTF. The CDR3 DNA reads TGTGCCAGCAGCCCAAAAGGGGGCGGGAATGGCTACACCTTC.

With regard to this clone: Germline and junction disagree at one end, which may indicate a read error. The chain couples TRBV6-2 or TRBV6-3 to TRBJ2-5; 7 bases align to TRBD2. The CDR3 is made up of 16 amino acids. CDR1 MNHEY and CDR2 SVGEGT come from the germline V gene. The CDR3 nucleotides read TGTGCCAGCGCAACCAGGGACTACATTCCCCAAGATACCCAGTACTTC. Translated: CASATRDYIPQDTQYF.

This clone was observed at least ten times. The rearrangement uses TRBV5-4 and TRBJ2-7; 9 bases agree with TRBD1. The CDR3 length is 16 residues. The V segment lost 0 bases and the J segment 3 bases; nucleotides outside the gene matches: 7. Germline values: CDR1 SGHNT, CDR2 YYREEE (reference sequence). The CDR3 sequence is CASSLGGTGYFYEQYF. The CDR3 DNA is TGTGCCAGCAGCTTGGGGGGGACAGGGTATTTCTACGAGCAGTACTTC.

This clone was recorded at least ten times. A clone one base away is much larger, so this may be a read error. Other DNA variants within this sample encode the same CDR3. The chain is built from TRBV7-2 and TRBJ1-1, with D uncertain. The V gene's germline CDR1 is SGHTA and CDR2 FQGNSA. The length of the CDR3 is 12 residues. CDR3 DNA: TGTGCCAGCAGCTTAAGTGAGCGTGAAGCCTTCTTT. It encodes CASSLSEREAFF.

This clone was seen more than once but under ten times. The rearrangement uses TRBV10-1 and TRBJ2-1; D possibly corresponds to TRBD2 (6 bases). This CDR3 spans 17 amino acids. The V and J ends lost 0 bases and 8 bases respectively, with 20 bases between them. CDR1 and CDR2 from the germline V gene are WNHNN and SYGVQD (reference sequence). This chain's CDR3 is CASSESRTNFMGDEQFF. The CDR3 nucleotides read TGCGCCAGCAGTGAGTCGAGGACTAATTTTATGGGGGATGAGCAGTTCTTC.